A single sample gave rise to the 22 T cell receptor beta chains below, sequenced in a study of blood T cell repertoires in COVID-19. Profiling relied on immunoSEQ multiplex PCR, and the TCRdb table lists in-frame clones only, not all of them. The sample records more than 90,000 clones, 80% to 90% being singletons. Sequenced input: peripheral blood. These receptors all come from a man aged 40-49 years with acute or convalescent COVID-19.

The chain combines TRBV3-1 (or the pseudogene TRBV3-2) with TRBJ2-7, with 10 bases matching TRBD2. J gave up 2 bases and V 2 bases, and 6 bases lay outside the gene matches. There are 16 residues in the CDR3. Germline assignment: CDR1 LGHDT and CDR2 YNNKEL (reference sequence). CDR3 nucleotide sequence: TGTGCCAGCAGCCAACTCGGACTAGCGGAAACCTACGAGCAGTACTTC. It yields the protein CASSQLGLAETYEQYF.

V is TRBV27 and J is TRBJ2-2, with TRBD2 identical over 12 bases. CDR1 and CDR2 (germline): MNHEY, SMNVEV (reference sequence). Germline trimming cut 6 bases from V and 2 bases from J; bases unmatched to any gene: 1. The CDR3 covers 15 residues. For the CDR3, the DNA is TGTGCCAGCAGACTAGCGGGGGGCAACACCGGGGAGCTGTTTTTT. This gives the protein CASRLAGGNTGELFF.

This clone was detected only once. V usage is TRBV7-8 and J usage is TRBJ1-2; D is unclear. In germline, CDR1 is SGHVS, CDR2 FQNEAQ. This CDR3 region has 14 residues. Trimming shortened V by 4 bases and J by 0 bases, and 9 bases separated the two germline ends. In DNA, the CDR3 is TGTGCCAGCAGCTCCTACAGAGCTAACTATGGCTACACCTTC. Its protein product is CASSSYRANYGYTF.

The rearrangement joins TRBV4-3 to TRBJ1-3; no firm D call. Trimming cost V 1 base and J 0 bases, with 10 bases left between them. The V gene's germline CDR1 is LGHNA and CDR2 YSLEER. This CDR3 is built from 16 residues. This CDR3 is CASSQAPGSSGNTIYF. In nucleotides, the CDR3 is TGCGCCAGCAGCCAAGCCCCGGGGAGCTCTGGAAACACCATATATTTT.

The rearrangement uses TRBV7-2 and TRBJ2-7; 16 nucleotides match TRBD2. CDR1 SGHTA and CDR2 FQGNSA come from the germline V gene. J lost 7 bases, V lost 5 bases, and 11 bases had no gene match. The CDR3 sequence is 17 residues long. The DNA of the CDR3 is TGTGCCAGCAGCCAACCGGGACTAGCGGGGGGGCTAGGGGAGCAGTACTTC. Protein sequence: CASSQPGLAGGLGEQYF. Full variable domain (missing parts from reference TRBV7-2 and TRBJ2-7): GAGVSQSPSNKVTEKGKDVELRCDPISGHTALYWYRQSLGQGLEFLIYFQGNSAPDKSGLPSDRFSAERTGGSVSTLTIQRTQQEDSAVYLCASSQPGLAGGLGEQYFGPGTRLTVT.

The chain employs TRBV10-3 and TRBJ2-7; D is possibly TRBD2 (6 bases). The V and J ends lost 6 bases and 2 bases respectively, with 14 bases between them. CDR1 is ENHRY, CDR2 SYGVKD, per germline. This CDR3 region has 14 residues. The CDR3 DNA reads as TGTGCCATCAGGCGGGGTCGTGGGGCCTACGAGCAGTACTTC. Translated, it gives CAIRRGRGAYEQYF.

The chain combines TRBV27 with TRBJ1-5, with a possible D match to TRBD1 (5 bases). Germline V gene data show CDR1 as MNHEY and CDR2 as SMNVEV (reference sequence). The V end lost 5 bases, the J end lost 1 base, and 24 bases lay between the germline ends. The CDR3 covers 19 residues. This CDR3 reads CASSPWTVPRGRSNQPQHF. The CDR3 DNA follows: TGTGCCAGCAGTCCCTGGACCGTTCCTAGGGGTAGGAGCAATCAGCCCCAGCATTTT.

Details on this clone: Distinct nucleotide sequences in the sample also encode this CDR3. The V call is TRBV6-1, the J call TRBJ1-5; D is possibly TRBD1 (6 bases). V was cut by 3 bases and J by 4 bases, with 7 bases left in between. Germline loops: CDR1 MNHNS, CDR2 SASEGT. This CDR3 region has 13 residues. The CDR3 DNA follows: TGTGCCAGCAGTGAGAGGGGGAATCAGCCCCAGCATTTT. This codes for CASSERGNQPQHF.

V and J are TRBV29-1 and TRBJ1-1; 8 nucleotides agree with TRBD1. The V gene end was trimmed by 4 bases and the J gene end by 0 bases; junction bases not matched to a gene: 1. The CDR3 loop spans 13 amino acids. CDR1 is SQVTM, CDR2 ANQGSEA, per germline. The CDR3 region has the DNA TGCAGCGTTGGACAGGGGCTGAACACTGAAGCTTTCTTT. Protein sequence: CSVGQGLNTEAFF.

This chain connects TRBV5-1 to TRBJ2-7, with 15 bases lining up with TRBD2. CDR1 is SGHRS and CDR2 is YFSETQ in the germline V gene. This CDR3 comprises 17 residues. V was pared by 4 bases and J by 2 bases, with 7 bases of the junction left unmatched. The CDR3 is CASSLGLAGGVAYEQYF. DNA of the CDR3: TGCGCCAGCAGCCTGGGACTAGCGGGAGGAGTGGCCTACGAGCAGTACTTC. Variable domain in full (rest from reference TRBV5-1 and TRBJ2-7): KAGVTQTPRYLIKTRGQQVTLSCSPISGHRSVSWYQQTPGQGLQFLFEYFSETQRNKGNFPGRFSGRQFSNSRSEMNVSTLELGDSALYLCASSLGLAGGVAYEQYFGPGTRLTVT.

This sequence joins TRBV5-1 and TRBJ1-6, with 7 positions matching TRBD1. Trimming cost V 0 bases and J 10 bases; bases outside gene matches: 7. The germline CDR1 and CDR2 sequences are SGHRS and YFSETQ. The CDR3 loop spans 15 amino acids. The CDR3 region is CASSLVPTGKSPLHF. Written as DNA, the CDR3 is TGCGCCAGCAGCTTGGTTCCGACAGGGAAGTCACCCCTCCACTTT.

In this sample, this clone turned up once. CDR3 nucleotide sequence: TGTGCCAGCAGTGAAGACAGGGTCTCCAATTCACCCCTCCACTTT. Translated: CASSEDRVSNSPLHF. The chain uses TRBV6-1 and TRBJ1-6; a possible D gene is TRBD1 (6 bases). V was trimmed by 1 base and J by 7 bases, leaving 11 bases between them. Germline V gene sequence: CDR1 MNHNS, CDR2 SASEGT. CDR3 length: 15 residues.

The chain joins TRBV4-1 to TRBJ2-5; a weak D match, TRBD1 (5 bases). Trimming cost V 3 bases and J 5 bases, with 19 bases left between them. The germline V gene has CDR1 MGHRA and CDR2 YSYEKL. There are 16 residues in the CDR3. The CDR3 nucleotides are TGCGCCAGCAGCCAGTTGGGGCAGCCTGTCAACGAGACCCAGTACTTC. This sequence encodes CASSQLGQPVNETQYF.

The genes are TRBV9 and TRBJ2-1; D may be TRBD2 (5 bases). The V end lost 0 bases, the J end lost 6 bases, and 10 bases lay between the germline ends. Germline V gives CDR1 SGDLS, CDR2 YYNGEE. The CDR3 is made up of 14 amino acids. CDR3 nucleotide sequence: TGTGCCAGCAGCGTAGTGGGGAGTTCCAATGAGCAGTTCTTC. This encodes CASSVVGSSNEQFF. Supplemented by reference TRBV9 and TRBJ2-1, the full variable domain reads DSGVTQTPKHLITATGQRVTLRCSPRSGDLSVYWYQQSLDQGLQFLIQYYNGEERAKGNILERFSAQQFPDLHSELNLSSLELGDSALYFCASSVVGSSNEQFFGPGTRLTVL.

The chain recombines TRBV10-2 with TRBJ2-1; 10 bases are shared with TRBD2. The CDR3 totals 16 residues. The junction had 9 bases not matched to a gene; V was cut back by 6 bases and J by 4 bases. Per germline, CDR1 WSHSY and CDR2 SAAADI. CDR3 nucleotides: TGCGCCAGCAGAGAGCGGGAGGGCCCCCTTTACAATGAGCAGTTCTTC. It yields the protein CASREREGPLYNEQFF.

Worth noting for this clone: The sample carries other DNA sequences with the same CDR3. V gene TRBV7-3 combines with J gene TRBJ2-1; 8 positions match TRBD2. Germline V lookup: CDR1 SGHTA, CDR2 FQGTGA. There are 15 residues in the CDR3. The J segment lost 0 bases and the V segment lost 5 bases, leaving 3 bases of the junction unmatched. CDR3 bases: TGTGCCAGCAGCCCAAGCGGGAGCTCCTACAATGAGCAGTTCTTC. As protein: CASSPSGSSYNEQFF. The variable domain in full, with the rest retrieved from reference TRBV7-3 and TRBJ2-1, is GAGVSQTPSNKVTEKGKYVELRCDPISGHTALYWYRQSLGQGPEFLIYFQGTGAADDSGLPNDRFFAVRPEGSVSTLKIQRTERGDSAVYLCASSPSGSSYNEQFFGPGTRLTVL.

The V gene is TRBV5-6, the J gene TRBJ2-3; weak D call: TRBD2 (6 bases). This CDR3 is built from 15 residues. The V and J ends lost 7 bases and 3 bases respectively, with 18 bases between them. CDR1 and CDR2 (germline): SGHDT, YYEEEE. CDR3 in amino acids: CASAEVGGVTDTQYF. The CDR3 DNA follows: TGTGCCAGCGCCGAAGTGGGAGGAGTGACAGATACGCAGTATTTT. Looking up the rest from reference TRBV5-6 and TRBJ2-3 gives the full variable domain: DAGVTQSPTHLIKTRGQQVTLRCSPKSGHDTVSWYQQALGQGPQFIFQYYEEEERQRGNFPDRFSGHQFPNYSSELNVNALLLGDSALYLCASAEVGGVTDTQYFGPGTRLTVL.

The chain has TRBV4-2 and TRBJ1-1; D remains ambiguous. Germline V gives CDR1 LGHNA, CDR2 YNFKEQ. The V end lost 5 bases, the J end lost 1 base, and 11 bases lay between the germline ends. The CDR3 covers 14 residues. CDR3 nucleotide sequence: TGTGCCAGCAGCGACCGACACTGGAACACTGAAGCTTTCTTT. Its protein product is CASSDRHWNTEAFF.

This clone rates as medium-sized. The V and J genes are TRBV7-2 and TRBJ1-5; no reliable D call. The length of the CDR3 is 13 residues. V shed 3 bases and J shed 10 bases, with 13 bases lying between them. Germline CDR1 SGHTA, CDR2 FQGNSA. This CDR3 is CASSLGLAGPQHF. For the CDR3, the DNA is TGTGCCAGCAGCTTGGGCTTGGCTGGACCCCAGCATTTT.

This clone was counted once. The rearrangement joins TRBV5-6 to TRBJ1-5, with D unclear. Germline V gene lookup returns CDR1 SGHDT and CDR2 YYEEEE. This CDR3 is 16 amino acids long. Trimming took 4 bases from V and 0 from J, leaving 14 bases between them. CDR3 in amino acids: CASSPGLPASNQPQHF. In nucleotides, the CDR3 is TGTGCCAGCAGCCCAGGCCTCCCGGCTAGCAATCAGCCCCAGCATTTT.

V and J are TRBV6-5 and TRBJ2-7; 11 bases are shared with TRBD2. After removal of 4 bases from V and 4 bases from J, the junction contained 3 bases not matched to a gene. Per the germline V gene, CDR1 is MNHEY and CDR2 is SVGAGI. This CDR3 has 14 amino acids. CDR3 region: CASSFGLAGYEQYF. As DNA, the CDR3 is TGTGCCAGCAGTTTCGGACTAGCGGGTTACGAGCAGTACTTC.

The CDR3 is CASSLGGLRTGELFF. The CDR3 DNA reads as TGTGCCAGCAGTTTGGGGGGGCTAAGGACCGGGGAGCTGTTTTTT. This rearrangement joins TRBV27 to TRBJ2-2, with D possibly matching TRBD2 (7 bases). With 3 bases removed from V and 5 bases from J, the gap between germline ends came to 13 bases. Germline V gene lookup returns CDR1 MNHEY and CDR2 SMNVEV (reference sequence). This CDR3 has 15 amino acids.